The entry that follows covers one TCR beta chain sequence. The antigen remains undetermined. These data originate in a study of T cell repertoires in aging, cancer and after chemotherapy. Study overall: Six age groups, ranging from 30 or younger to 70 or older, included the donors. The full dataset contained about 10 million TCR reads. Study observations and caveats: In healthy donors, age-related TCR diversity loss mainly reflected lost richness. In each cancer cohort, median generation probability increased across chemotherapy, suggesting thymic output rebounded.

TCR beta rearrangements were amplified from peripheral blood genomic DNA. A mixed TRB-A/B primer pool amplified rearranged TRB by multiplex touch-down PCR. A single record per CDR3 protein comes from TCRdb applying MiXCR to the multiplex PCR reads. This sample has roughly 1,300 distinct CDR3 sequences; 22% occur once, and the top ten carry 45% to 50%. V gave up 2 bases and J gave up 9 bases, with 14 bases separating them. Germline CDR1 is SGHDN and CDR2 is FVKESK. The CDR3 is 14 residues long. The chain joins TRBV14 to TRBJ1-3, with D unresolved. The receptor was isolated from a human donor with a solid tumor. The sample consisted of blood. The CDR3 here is CASSQRTALATIYF. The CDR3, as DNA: TGTGCCAGCAGCCAACGGACGGCGTTGGCCACCATATATTTT.